These 4 T cell receptor beta chains originate from one sample sequenced in a study of shared clonotypes between healthy human individuals. This table comes from immunoSEQ multiplex PCR, and its TCRdb copy is limited to in-frame clones, with some not included. The sample lists approximately 1.9 million clones, roughly 93% occurring once. In the naive CD8 group, cells lacked CD45RO and were positively selected for CCR7, so terminally differentiated effector memory CD45RA+ cells were left out. Sequencing used naive CD8+ T cells from PBMCs. These receptors were taken from a man between 18 and 35 years old in good health. Some clones in this sample may be carry-over from other donors' samples.

V is TRBV9 and J is TRBJ2-6; tentative D call: TRBD1 (5 bases). V lost 0 bases and J lost 0, with 10 bases in between. Germline V lookup: CDR1 SGDLS, CDR2 YYNGEE. The CDR3 is made up of 17 amino acids. The CDR3 nucleotides read TGTGCCAGCAGCGTAGATACTACAGGCTCTGGGGCCAACGTCCTGACTTTC. As protein: CASSVDTTGSGANVLTF. Full variable domain (outside the CDR3, taken from reference TRBV9 and TRBJ2-6): DSGVTQTPKHLITATGQRVTLRCSPRSGDLSVYWYQQSLDQGLQFLIQYYNGEERAKGNILERFSAQQFPDLHSELNLSSLELGDSALYFCASSVDTTGSGANVLTFGAGSRLTVL.

J is TRBJ2-3 and V is TRBV9, with D perhaps assigned TRBD1 or TRBD2 (5 bases each). Trimming cost V 3 bases and J 6 bases, with 8 bases left between them. The germline V gene has CDR1 SGDLS and CDR2 YYNGEE. The CDR3 is 12 amino acids. The CDR3 sequence is CASSGGVDTQYF. Written as DNA, the CDR3 is TGTGCCAGCAGCGGAGGGGTGGATACGCAGTATTTT. The entire variable domain, with the rest obtained from reference TRBV9 and TRBJ2-3, is as follows: DSGVTQTPKHLITATGQRVTLRCSPRSGDLSVYWYQQSLDQGLQFLIQYYNGEERAKGNILERFSAQQFPDLHSELNLSSLELGDSALYFCASSGGVDTQYFGPGTRLTVL.

The chain is built from TRBV28 and TRBJ1-2, with D possibly matching TRBD1 (5 bases). The germline V gene encodes CDR1 MDHEN and CDR2 SYDVKM. Trimming left V 7 bases short and J 4 bases short, with 16 bases between. This CDR3 comprises 14 residues. CDR3 residues: CASTIRDSPYGYTF. In DNA, the CDR3 is TGTGCCAGCACAATCAGGGATTCTCCCTATGGCTACACCTTC.

The V and J genes are TRBV18 and TRBJ2-2; 9 positions match TRBD1. Germline CDR1 KGHSH, CDR2 LQKENI. This CDR3 region has 18 residues. J lost 4 bases, V lost 3 bases, and 12 bases had no gene match. The CDR3 bases are TGTGCCAGCTCACCCAGCGCCGGGACAGGGTCGGGCACCGGGGAGCTGTTTTTT. The encoded protein is CASSPSAGTGSGTGELFF.